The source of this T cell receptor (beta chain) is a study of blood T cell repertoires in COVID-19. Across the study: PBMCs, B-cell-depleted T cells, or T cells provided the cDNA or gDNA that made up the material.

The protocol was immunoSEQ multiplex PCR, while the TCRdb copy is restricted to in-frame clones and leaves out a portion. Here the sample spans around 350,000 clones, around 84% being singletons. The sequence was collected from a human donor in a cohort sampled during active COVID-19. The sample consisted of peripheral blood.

The CDR3 is CASYGVTGRLEASGANVLTF. The CDR3 DNA sequence: TGTGCCAGTTATGGGGTGACAGGGCGGCTCGAAGCCTCTGGGGCCAACGTCCTGACTTTC. The chain is built from TRBV19 and TRBJ2-6, with 7 bases fitting TRBD1. This CDR3 contains 20 residues. The germline V gene encodes CDR1 LNHDA and CDR2 SQIVND (reference sequence). Losses at the gene ends were 8 bases for V and 0 bases for J; bases not matched to a gene: 19. Using reference TRBV19 and TRBJ2-6 for the parts outside the CDR3, the full variable domain is DGGITQSPKYLFRKEGQNVTLSCEQNLNHDAMYWYRQDPGQGLRLIYYSQIVNDFQKGDIAEGYSVSREKKESFPLTVTSAQKNPTAFYLCASYGVTGRLEASGANVLTFGAGSRLTVL.